This T cell receptor (beta chain) was identified in a study of blood T cell repertoires in COVID-19. Across the study: The United States, Italy and Spain supplied acute and convalescent COVID-19 samples. Sources were T cells, B-cell-depleted T cells, or PBMCs; the material itself was cDNA or gDNA.

The method was immunoSEQ multiplex PCR; TCRdb's version includes in-frame clones alone and lacks a portion of them. The sample includes 170,000 or so clones, more than 70% of them seen just once. CDR1 and CDR2 (germline): SGHVS, FNYEAQ. The length of the CDR3 is 16 residues. Losses at the gene ends were 4 bases for V and 5 bases for J; bases not matched to a gene: 12. The rearrangement links TRBV7-6 to TRBJ2-7; 9 bases match TRBD1. The clonotype comes from a man younger than 35 with active or convalescent COVID-19. The specimen was peripheral blood. CDR3 bases: TGTGCCAGCAGCTCCGAGGGGACAGGGAGGTACGACGAGCAGTACTTC. Protein: CASSSEGTGRYDEQYF.